One and the same sample provided the 13 T cell receptor beta chains below, sequenced in a study of blood T cell repertoires in COVID-19. Generated by immunoSEQ multiplex PCR, the TCRdb table keeps only in-frame clones and is missing some. The table lists around 300,000 clones, approximately 81% of them singletons. Sequencing used PBMCs or T cells enriched from blood (not recorded which). The receptors were gathered from a woman aged 45-60 years who had recovered from COVID-19.

For this clone: Other DNA variants within this sample encode the same CDR3. The chain recombines TRBV15 with TRBJ2-7, with a possible D match to TRBD2 (6 bases). The germline gives CDR1 LNHNV, CDR2 YYDKDF (reference sequence). The CDR3 spans 13 residues. Trimming removed 0 bases at V and 4 bases at J, with 7 bases between. This CDR3 is CATSRDRGYEQYF. The CDR3 nucleotides read TGTGCCACCAGCAGAGATCGGGGGTACGAGCAGTACTTC.

The gene calls are TRBV27 and TRBJ2-1; a possible D gene is TRBD1 (5 bases). V was trimmed by 0 bases and J by 4 bases, leaving 16 bases between them. CDR1 is MNHEY and CDR2 is SMNVEV in the germline V gene (reference sequence). There are 17 residues in the CDR3. Written as DNA, the CDR3 is TGTGCCAGCAGTTTATCACGCGTGCAGGGAAATTACAATGAGCAGTTCTTC. Its translation: CASSLSRVQGNYNEQFF.

In its sample, this clone was seen a few times. The V and J genes are TRBV19 and TRBJ1-1, with a tentative D call TRBD1 (5 bases). This CDR3 is built from 14 residues. V gave up 5 bases and J gave up 1 base, with 11 bases separating them. Germline V CDR1 and CDR2: LNHDA, SQIVND (reference sequence). CDR3 sequence (DNA): TGTGCCAGTAGTTCTCGACAGAGGAACACTGAAGCTTTCTTT. Its translation is CASSSRQRNTEAFF.

Note on this clone: Different DNA sequences within this sample yield the same CDR3. This chain links TRBV5-1 with TRBJ1-4, with 7 bases lining up with TRBD1. Germline V gives CDR1 SGHRS, CDR2 YFSETQ. The V gene end was trimmed by 3 bases and the J gene end by 7 bases; junction bases not matched to a gene: 6. CDR3 length: 14 amino acids. CDR3 DNA sequence: TGCGCCAGCAGCTCACAGGGGTTACGTGAAAAACTGTTTTTT. Amino acid sequence: CASSSQGLREKLFF.

The chain carries TRBV19 and TRBJ1-2; D may be TRBD1 (6 bases). From germline, CDR1 is LNHDA and CDR2 SQIVND (reference sequence). The CDR3 is 16 amino acids. The V end lost 6 bases, the J end lost 6 bases, and 23 bases lay between the germline ends. CDR3 loop: CASSTLNRDISDGYTF. Written as DNA, the CDR3 is TGTGCCAGTAGCACTTTGAACCGGGACATCTCCGATGGCTACACCTTC. Supplemented by reference TRBV19 and TRBJ1-2, the full variable domain reads DGGITQSPKYLFRKEGQNVTLSCEQNLNHDAMYWYRQDPGQGLRLIYYSQIVNDFQKGDIAEGYSVSREKKESFPLTVTSAQKNPTAFYLCASSTLNRDISDGYTFGSGTRLTVV.

This clone was counted once. The V and J genes are TRBV7-6 and TRBJ1-5, with D maybe TRBD1 (5 bases). The germline V gene has CDR1 SGHVS and CDR2 FNYEAQ. CDR3 length equals 13 residues. Trimming pared 3 bases from V and 4 bases from J, leaving 7 bases between. CDR3 sequence reads: CASSLDMNQPQHF. The CDR3 nucleotides read TGTGCCAGCAGCTTGGACATGAATCAGCCCCAGCATTTT.

The V gene is TRBV5-6, the J gene TRBJ1-3; TRBD1 matches 7 bases. The germline gives CDR1 SGHDT, CDR2 YYEEEE. This CDR3 is 13 amino acids long. The junction had 4 bases not matched to a gene; V was cut back by 3 bases and J by 7 bases. CDR3 DNA: TGTGCCAGCAGCTCCAGGGGGGTTAACACCATATATTTT. Translated: CASSSRGVNTIYF.

The chain has TRBV7-2 and TRBJ2-3; possible D gene TRBD2, 6 bases. V was pared by 3 bases and J by 6 bases, with 19 bases between. Germline CDR1 SGHTA, CDR2 FQGNSA. CDR3 length equals 16 residues. CDR3 loop: CASSFGGVRITDTQYF. The CDR3 nucleotides are TGTGCCAGCAGCTTCGGGGGTGTTCGAATTACGGATACGCAGTATTTT. The full variable domain, completed using reference TRBV7-2 and TRBJ2-3, is GAGVSQSPSNKVTEKGKDVELRCDPISGHTALYWYRQSLGQGLEFLIYFQGNSAPDKSGLPSDRFSAERTGGSVSTLTIQRTQQEDSAVYLCASSFGGVRITDTQYFGPGTRLTVL.

This chain connects TRBV5-1 to TRBJ2-2; 9 bases agree with TRBD1. J gave up 1 base and V 3 bases, and 7 bases lay outside the gene matches. Germline assignment: CDR1 SGHRS and CDR2 YFSETQ. The CDR3 consists of 17 residues. CDR3 DNA sequence: TGCGCCAGCAGCTCTTACCGGGACAGGGTGAACACCGGGGAGCTGTTTTTT. Its translation: CASSSYRDRVNTGELFF.

This sequence joins TRBV6-6 and TRBJ1-6; a weak D match, TRBD1 (5 bases). Between the trimmed V and J ends, which lost 7 bases and 10 bases, there was a span of 17 bases. Germline V CDR1 and CDR2: MNHNY, SVGAGI (reference sequence). CDR3 length: 14 residues. CDR3 coding DNA: TGTGCCAGCACCCCCAAGGGGCAAGGATCACCCCTCCACTTT. This sequence encodes CASTPKGQGSPLHF.

This clone was recorded only once. The chain employs TRBV12-3 or TRBV12-4 and TRBJ1-1; weak D call: TRBD1 (6 bases). V lost 8 bases and J lost 11, with 18 bases in between. The CDR3 runs 12 residues. The CDR3 coding sequence is TGTGCCAGCTGCAATGTACAGGGTGGTGCTTTCTTT. As protein: CASCNVQGGAFF.

The V call is TRBV7-2, the J call TRBJ2-7, with no clear D. Germline assignment: CDR1 SGHTA and CDR2 FQGNSA. This CDR3 comprises 14 residues. Between the trimmed V and J ends, which lost 1 base and 1 base, there was a span of 8 bases. In DNA, the CDR3 is TGTGCCAGCAGCTTAGTAGGCGGATCCTACGAGCAGTACTTC. This encodes CASSLVGGSYEQYF.

The chain couples TRBV5-6 to TRBJ2-3; TRBD1 matches at 10 bases. Germline values: CDR1 SGHDT, CDR2 YYEEEE. Trimming removed 4 bases from V and 1 base from J; junction bases left unmatched: 9. This CDR3 has 17 residues. The DNA for the CDR3 is TGTGCCAGCAGCGAGGGGACAGGGGTAGGGGGCACAGATACGCAGTATTTT. Protein sequence: CASSEGTGVGGTDTQYF.